The T cell receptor beta chain under discussion was sequenced for a study of monozygotic twins with cystic fibrosis. Sequencing used immunoSEQ multiplex PCR; TCRdb keeps in-frame clones, though not all of them. Counted here are fewer than 11,000 clones, over 99% occurring once; the ten biggest clones make up less than 0.55%. Study-wide findings and caveats: Low clonality (median about 0.0095) suggested a mostly naive repertoire. Age, concordance and disease severity did not associate with shared CDR3 numbers. Co-twins had the most similar V usage for 13 of 16 pairs, J for 8. Monozygotic CF twin pairs shared significantly more nucleotide-identical clonotypes than unrelated CF individuals did.

The V gene's germline CDR1 is SGHTA and CDR2 FQGNSA. The CDR3 spans 14 residues. The ends lost 1 base at V and 4 bases at J; junction bases unmatched: 1. A remark on this clone: Its antigen is unidentified.

The TCR sequence derives from a man younger than 35 with cystic fibrosis. The sample comprised blood. The V and J genes are TRBV7-2 and TRBJ2-3; TRBD2 agrees at 8 bases. CDR3 sequence: CASSLGLASDTQYF. The CDR3 region has the DNA TGTGCCAGCAGCTTAGGACTAGCGTCAGATACGCAGTATTTT. The whole variable domain, remainder taken from reference TRBV7-2 and TRBJ2-3, is GAGVSQSPSNKVTEKGKDVELRCDPISGHTALYWYRQSLGQGLEFLIYFQGNSAPDKSGLPSDRFSAERTGGSVSTLTIQRTQQEDSAVYLCASSLGLASDTQYFGPGTRLTVL.